These 14 T cell receptor beta chains were sequenced from one sample in a study of CD8+CD57+ T cells in acquired aplastic anemia (dated 2018 in TCRdb). Flow cytometry had shown CD8+CD57+ cell expansion in the patients selected for sequencing. Sequencing took place on an Illumina HiSeq 2000. Profiling of TCR beta VDJ combinations and CDR3 sequences used genomic DNA as the template. TCRdb redid the processing of the public reads, applying fastp at Q25 and MiXCR, and retained in-frame beta chains. CDR3 protein sequences are deduplicated, and each keeps its most common genes and DNA. This sample lists 150,000 to 200,000 distinct CDR3 sequences; around 48% were detected once. The top ten clonotypes cover 2.5% to 3% of the sample. Sequencing was performed on sorted CD4+, CD8+, or CD8+CD57+ T cells (not recorded which) from PBMCs. These receptors were obtained from a human donor with aplastic anemia.

With regard to this clonotype: Possible read error: a much larger clone is one base away. The rearrangement links TRBV12-3 or TRBV12-4 to TRBJ1-5; D is uncertain. The V and J ends lost 6 bases and 5 bases respectively, with 20 bases between them. The CDR3 loop spans 16 amino acids. The CDR3 DNA reads TGTGCCAGCAGCCTGGGTTGGTTGGGTAGGGATCAGCCCCAGCATTTT. This codes for CASSLGWLGRDQPQHF.

This clonotype was found many times. J is TRBJ1-6 and V is TRBV19, with 9 bases lining up with TRBD1. CDR3 length: 15 amino acids. CDR1 and CDR2 from the germline V gene are LNHDA and SQIVND (reference sequence). Trimming cost V 3 bases and J 7 bases; bases outside gene matches: 4. In nucleotides, the CDR3 is TGTGCCAGTAGTATCGGACAGGGGACGAATTCACCCCTCCACTTT. Amino acids: CASSIGQGTNSPLHF.

This clonotype was seen once. This sequence joins TRBV7-6 and TRBJ2-5; TRBD2 matches 8 bases. There are 13 residues in the CDR3. Germline loops: CDR1 SGHVS, CDR2 FNYEAQ. The V segment lost 5 bases and the J segment 4 bases; nucleotides outside the gene matches: 3. CDR3 bases: TGTGCCAGCAGCCGGGGGGGCACAGAGACCCAGTACTTC. Residues: CASSRGGTETQYF.

This clonotype was found once. A much larger clone differs by one base, so this may be a read error. This rearrangement joins TRBV11-2 to TRBJ2-3, with TRBD2 as a possible D gene (6 bases). The CDR3 totals 14 residues. Germline V lookup: CDR1 SGHAT, CDR2 FQNNGV. V was cut by 1 base and J by 5 bases, with 10 bases left in between. CDR3 residues: CASSLGLVLDTQYF. Written as DNA, the CDR3 is TGTGCCAGCAGCTTAGGACTAGTGTTAGATACGCAGTATTTT.

Many counts were recorded for this clonotype. CDR3 in DNA: TGTGCCAGCAGCCAGGGGACAGCTTACTATGGCTACACCTTC. The encoded protein is CASSQGTAYYGYTF. The genes are TRBV3-1 and TRBJ1-2, with TRBD1 matching over 7 bases. This CDR3 contains 14 residues. J lost 3 bases, V lost 3 bases, and 4 bases had no gene match. CDR1 and CDR2 (germline): LGHDT, YNNKEL (reference sequence).

Written as DNA, the CDR3 is TGCAGTGCCCACCGGACAGGGAGCCAAGAGACCCAGTACTTC. It translates to CSAHRTGSQETQYF. V is TRBV20-1 and J is TRBJ2-5; 8 nucleotides align to TRBD1. Trimming removed 6 bases from V and 1 base from J; junction bases left unmatched: 7. This CDR3 contains 14 residues. Germline V gene sequence: CDR1 DFQATT, CDR2 SNEGSKA (reference sequence).

DNA for the CDR3: TGTGCCAGCAGCTTCGGCGACTCCGGGGAGCTGTTTTTT. This codes for CASSFGDSGELFF. The chain uses TRBV7-3 and TRBJ2-2; no firm D call. In germline, CDR1 is SGHTA, CDR2 FQGTGA. Trimming removed 3 bases from V and 6 bases from J, with 8 bases in between. This CDR3 is 13 amino acids long.

This rearrangement joins TRBV5-1 to TRBJ2-2; TRBD2 matches at 7 bases. The CDR3 extends over 14 amino acids. With V trimmed by 4 bases and J by 4 bases, 4 bases remained unmatched. The V gene's germline CDR1 is SGHRS and CDR2 YFSETQ. CDR3 DNA sequence: TGCGCCAGCAGCCCGGGGGGATCCACCGGGGAGCTGTTTTTT. This encodes CASSPGGSTGELFF.

With respect to this clonotype: The junction shows a germline mismatch at one end, possibly a read error. V gene TRBV20-1 combines with J gene TRBJ2-1; D may be TRBD2 (6 bases). The germline gives CDR1 DFQATT, CDR2 SNEGSKA (reference sequence). This CDR3 is built from 14 residues. In DNA, the CDR3 is TGCAGTGCTAGAGGTCAGCGGGCGACCATAGAGCGGTTCTTC. Its protein is CSARGQRATIERFF.

The chain links TRBV11-1 to TRBJ2-7, with D hard to call. The V end was cut by 1 base, the J end by 5 bases, with 12 bases between. Germline V gene sequence: CDR1 SGHAT, CDR2 FQDESV (reference sequence). The CDR3 is 14 residues long. The CDR3 sequence is CASSLGSLGHEQYF. The CDR3 coding sequence is TGTGCCAGCAGCTTAGGGTCCCTAGGCCACGAGCAGTACTTC.

The rearrangement joins TRBV7-8 to TRBJ1-5; no definite D call. This CDR3 spans 13 amino acids. Looked up from germline, CDR1 is SGHVS and CDR2 is FQNEAQ. V was shortened by 1 base and J by 7 bases, with 8 bases between the two germline ends. The CDR3 DNA reads as TGTGCCAGCAGCTTAGGGGCCAAACAGCCCCAGCATTTT. Its translation: CASSLGAKQPQHF.

This clonotype was observed at least ten times. The chain employs TRBV5-1 and TRBJ1-1; D perhaps matches TRBD1 (6 bases). The germline V and J ends were trimmed by 3 bases and 1 base, with 16 bases remaining between them. Germline CDR1 and CDR2: SGHRS and YFSETQ. This CDR3 is 16 amino acids long. The CDR3 bases are TGCGCCAGCAGCTCAACACCCGGGGGCGCGAACACTGAAGCTTTCTTT. As protein: CASSSTPGGANTEAFF.

This clonotype was seen many times. The chain couples TRBV7-2 to TRBJ2-3, with D uncertain. Trimming stripped 2 bases from V and 5 bases from J, with 5 bases between. The germline gives CDR1 SGHTA, CDR2 FQGNSA. This CDR3 spans 12 amino acids. CDR3 amino acids: CASSLYGDTQYF. The CDR3 bases are TGTGCCAGCAGCTTATATGGAGATACGCAGTATTTT. Full variable domain (missing parts from reference TRBV7-2 and TRBJ2-3): GAGVSQSPSNKVTEKGKDVELRCDPISGHTALYWYRQSLGQGLEFLIYFQGNSAPDKSGLPSDRFSAERTGGSVSTLTIQRTQQEDSAVYLCASSLYGDTQYFGPGTRLTVL.

This clonotype showed up many times. The rearrangement links TRBV5-4 to TRBJ1-1; no firm D call. V was pared by 3 bases and J by 3 bases, with 9 bases between. The germline V gene encodes CDR1 SGHNT and CDR2 YYREEE (reference sequence). The CDR3 runs 13 residues. The CDR3 DNA reads TGTGCCAGCAGCTCGGTTGGGGACACTGAAGCTTTCTTT. It codes for CASSSVGDTEAFF.